This is a list of T cell receptor beta chains from one sample in a study of cytomegalovirus exposure and HLA in healthy donors. The table came from immunoSEQ multiplex PCR; TCRdb's copy has only in-frame clones and leaves some out. The table shows under 200,000 clones, with approximately 80% occurring only once. Sequencing used PBMCs. The origin of the receptors is a man aged 25-45 years in good health and CMV-seropositive. The CDR3 runs from the conserved cysteine through the conserved F or W. The order of the fields is CDR3 protein, CDR3 DNA, V gene, D gene, clone size, J gene. D genes are given only for firm matches. Only part of the rows carry a size: once, few, many, or a class if the clone is expanded.

cdr3_aa: CASSDPSGSYEQYF
cdr3_nt: TGTGCCAGCAGTGATCCTAGCGGATCCTACGAGCAGTACTTC
v_call: TRBV2
d_call: TRBD2
clone_size: NA
j_call: TRBJ2-7

cdr3_aa: CASSPGGTGVYEQYF
cdr3_nt: TGCGCCAGCAGCCCCGGCGGGACAGGGGTTTACGAGCAGTACTTC
v_call: TRBV5-1
d_call: TRBD1
clone_size: once
j_call: TRBJ2-7

cdr3_aa: CASSVFTSGGAADTQYF
cdr3_nt: TGTGCCAGCAGCGTATTCACTAGCGGGGGGGCGGCAGATACGCAGTATTTT
v_call: TRBV9
d_call: TRBD2
clone_size: NA
j_call: TRBJ2-3

cdr3_aa: CASSALDRDGTQYF
cdr3_nt: TGTGCCAGCAGTGCACTCGACAGGGACGGTACGCAGTATTTT
v_call: TRBV6-4
d_call: TRBD1
clone_size: NA
j_call: TRBJ2-3

cdr3_aa: CASTPGLISYEQYF
cdr3_nt: TGTGCCAGCACCCCGGGACTCATCTCCTACGAGCAGTACTTC
v_call: TRBV5-6
d_call: NA
clone_size: NA
j_call: TRBJ2-7

cdr3_aa: CASSLASRTLSYNEQFF
cdr3_nt: TGCGCCAGCAGCTTGGCCTCGAGGACACTCTCCTACAATGAGCAGTTCTTC
v_call: TRBV5-1
d_call: NA
clone_size: NA
j_call: TRBJ2-1

cdr3_aa: CASSQGTEHYSNQPQHF
cdr3_nt: TGCGCCAGCAGCCAGGGGACAGAACACTATAGCAATCAGCCCCAGCATTTT
v_call: TRBV4-1
d_call: TRBD1
clone_size: NA
j_call: TRBJ1-5

cdr3_aa: CASSPQGGNSPLHF
cdr3_nt: TGTGCCAGCAGTCCACAGGGGGGGAATTCACCCCTCCACTTT
v_call: TRBV6-5
d_call: TRBD1
clone_size: NA
j_call: TRBJ1-6

cdr3_aa: CASSSDIEQATSTDTQYF
cdr3_nt: TGCGCCAGCAGCTCGGACATAGAACAGGCAACTAGCACAGATACGCAGTATTTT
v_call: TRBV5-1
d_call: NA
clone_size: NA
j_call: TRBJ2-3

cdr3_aa: CASSLTHPGQGYYEQYF
cdr3_nt: TGTGCCAGCAGTCTAACCCACCCCGGGCAGGGGTACTACGAGCAGTACTTC
v_call: TRBV28
d_call: NA
clone_size: NA
j_call: TRBJ2-7

cdr3_aa: CASSFEGALDEQYF
cdr3_nt: TGCGCCAGCAGCTTCGAGGGGGCGCTGGACGAGCAGTACTTC
v_call: TRBV5-1
d_call: TRBD1
clone_size: few
j_call: TRBJ2-7

cdr3_aa: CASSAGGGPWAQYF
cdr3_nt: TGTGCCAGCAGTGCGGGGGGGGGTCCTTGGGCCCAGTACTTC
v_call: TRBV2
d_call: TRBD2
clone_size: NA
j_call: TRBJ2-5

cdr3_aa: CASSNSLQGAPNEKLFF
cdr3_nt: TGTGCCAGCAGCAATTCTCTACAGGGGGCGCCTAATGAAAAACTGTTTTTT
v_call: TRBV21-1
d_call: NA
clone_size: NA
j_call: TRBJ1-4

cdr3_aa: CASSWDRSNEKLFF
cdr3_nt: TGTGCCAGCAGCTGGGACAGATCTAATGAAAAACTGTTTTTT
v_call: TRBV5-6
d_call: TRBD1
clone_size: NA
j_call: TRBJ1-4

cdr3_aa: CATSRDGDSALFEQFF
cdr3_nt: TGTGCCACCAGCAGAGATGGGGACAGTGCCCTCTTTGAGCAGTTCTTC
v_call: TRBV15
d_call: TRBD1
clone_size: few
j_call: TRBJ2-1

cdr3_aa: CASSITAGSSYEQYF
cdr3_nt: TGTGCCAGCAGTATTACAGCCGGATCTTCCTACGAGCAGTACTTC
v_call: TRBV13
d_call: NA
clone_size: NA
j_call: TRBJ2-7

cdr3_aa: CASSGTGEETQYF
cdr3_nt: TGCGCCAGCAGCGGAACAGGGGAAGAGACCCAGTACTTC
v_call: TRBV5-1
d_call: TRBD1
clone_size: NA
j_call: TRBJ2-5

cdr3_aa: CASSSGTSGYTF
cdr3_nt: TGTGCCAGCAGTTCCGGGACATCGGGCTACACCTTC
v_call: TRBV28
d_call: NA
clone_size: NA
j_call: TRBJ1-2

cdr3_aa: CASSPGQGLGYTF
cdr3_nt: TGTGCCAGCAGCCCGGGGCAGGGACTTGGCTACACCTTC
v_call: TRBV7-2
d_call: NA
clone_size: NA
j_call: TRBJ1-2

cdr3_aa: CASSWGQDMNTEAFF
cdr3_nt: TGCGCCAGCAGCTGGGGACAGGATATGAACACTGAAGCTTTCTTT
v_call: TRBV5-1
d_call: TRBD1
clone_size: NA
j_call: TRBJ1-1

cdr3_aa: CASSYGTGASTGELFF
cdr3_nt: TGTGCCAGCAGTTATGGGACAGGGGCGAGCACCGGGGAGCTGTTTTTT
v_call: TRBV28
d_call: TRBD1
clone_size: NA
j_call: TRBJ2-2

cdr3_aa: CASSSREIGYTF
cdr3_nt: TGTGCCAGCAGCTCGCGGGAGATTGGCTACACCTTC
v_call: TRBV7-9
d_call: NA
clone_size: NA
j_call: TRBJ1-2

cdr3_aa: CASSWSQETQYF
cdr3_nt: TGCGCCAGCAGCTGGAGCCAAGAGACCCAGTACTTC
v_call: TRBV5-1
d_call: NA
clone_size: NA
j_call: TRBJ2-5

cdr3_aa: CASSTTGTNKGKLFF
cdr3_nt: TGTGCCAGCAGCACCACCGGGACAAATAAGGGAAAACTGTTTTTT
v_call: TRBV6-1
d_call: NA
clone_size: NA
j_call: TRBJ1-4

cdr3_aa: CASSQDFPGFGEQYF
cdr3_nt: TGCGCCAGCAGCCAAGATTTCCCAGGGTTCGGCGAGCAGTACTTC
v_call: TRBV4-3
d_call: NA
clone_size: few
j_call: TRBJ2-7

cdr3_aa: CASSHQVYTF
cdr3_nt: TGTGCCAGCAGCCACCAGGTCTACACCTTC
v_call: TRBV28
d_call: NA
clone_size: few
j_call: TRBJ1-2

cdr3_aa: CSSSSRSLPAFF
cdr3_nt: TGTTCCAGCAGCAGTCGGTCGTTGCCAGCTTTCTTT
v_call: TRBV7-9
d_call: NA
clone_size: NA
j_call: TRBJ1-1

cdr3_aa: CASRYAPSGGHEQYF
cdr3_nt: TGTGCCAGCAGGTACGCACCTAGCGGGGGGCACGAGCAGTACTTC
v_call: TRBV6-1
d_call: TRBD2
clone_size: NA
j_call: TRBJ2-7